This T cell receptor beta chain was found in a study of post-analysis software for immune sequencing data. Whole-study context: Relapsing-remitting, secondary progressive and progressive-relapsing forms of multiple sclerosis all featured among disease courses. Whole-study findings and limits: For normalized Chao1 diversity, multiple sclerosis patients scored significantly lower than controls did. There were roughly 5 TRBV segments more frequent in patients than controls, and TRBV5-6, TRBV5-1 and TRBV20-1 were among them.

Per germline, CDR1 SGHNT and CDR2 YENEEA. The CDR3 has 14 residues. The ends lost 4 bases at V and 6 bases at J; junction bases unmatched: 6. Note on this clonotype: Its target is not known.

Carried by the TCR beta cDNA libraries were unique molecular identifiers. T cells numbering roughly 1 to 10 million yielded 500,000 or so cDNA molecules. TCRdb fed the PCR reads into MiXCR, producing one record per CDR3 protein. Here the sample spans 750,000 to 900,000 distinct CDR3 sequences, around 46% being singletons. J is TRBJ2-1 and V is TRBV11-3, with TRBD2 identical over 7 bases. The TCR was taken from a girl between 10 and 17 years old with multiple sclerosis. The source material was blood. This CDR3 reads CASSSDPGGNEQFF. CDR3 sequence (DNA): TGTGCCAGCAGCTCCGATCCGGGGGGCAATGAGCAGTTCTTC.